This T cell receptor beta chain was identified in a study of PD-1 blockade in classical Hodgkin lymphoma. Study outcomes and limitations: Individuals who commenced nivolumab within less than 1 year of ASCT were excluded. It was CD4+ TCR diversity, not CD8+, that rose significantly by C4D1. The diversity seen at baseline in complete responders resembled that of newly diagnosed patients.

The CDR3 sequence is 14 residues long. Germline CDR1 reads MNHNY; CDR2 reads SVGAGI (reference sequence). Trimming took off 2 bases at V and 0 bases at J, with 6 bases between the two ends. In the case of this clone: Its antigen is still unknown.

This sample's time point: cycle 4 day 1 (C4D1), after 5 to 7 weeks of nivolumab. Every single patient, without exception, relapsed after autologous stem cell transplantation, and brentuximab vedotin exposure varied. Patients reached a best response of complete response, partial response or progressive disease. TCRdb's table, derived via immunoSEQ multiplex PCR, lists solely in-frame clones and lacks some. The sample lists some 30,000 clones; 81% were seen once. The chain uses TRBV6-6 and TRBJ2-3; D call uncertain. The receptor comes from a human donor with classical Hodgkin lymphoma. The sequenced sample was peripheral blood mononuclear cells (PBMCs), obtained before the fourth cycle of nivolumab. The CDR3 here is CASSYSFSTDTQYF. DNA of the CDR3: TGTGCCAGCAGTTACAGCTTTAGCACAGATACGCAGTATTTT.